The present T cell receptor beta chain was sequenced within a study of Graves' ophthalmopathy and Graves' hyperthyroidism. Study-wide results and caveats: Most thyroid-expanded clonotypes exceeding 0.001 frequency were also found in blood.

A note on this clonotype: Antigen specificity is unknown.

The sequenced template was RNA, covering the TCR beta CDR3 region. RT-PCR was first run with HTBI primers, then multiplex PCR in a second round. TCRdb redid the calling of the multiplex PCR reads with MiXCR, one entry per CDR3 protein. The sample contains under 800,000 distinct CDR3 sequences, about a fifth of which appear only once. Absence of ophthalmopathy within 18 months of follow-up defined stable hyperthyroidism. Out of about 10 ml of fresh peripheral blood, PBMCs were obtained. This clonotype was obtained from a woman between 18 and 29 years old with stable Graves' hyperthyroidism. Some clones in this sample may be carry-over from other donors' samples. Sequenced material: peripheral blood.

CDR3 in DNA: TGTGCCTGGAGCGATCGTCCGGGACTAGCGGGGGAAGTGACCCAGTACTTC. It codes for CAWSDRPGLAGEVTQYF. The chain is built from TRBV30 and TRBJ2-5; 14 bases line up with TRBD2. Germline CDR1 reads GTSNPN; CDR2 reads SVGIG (reference sequence). V shed 3 bases, J shed 7 bases, and the junction held 13 bases outside the gene matches. This CDR3 region has 17 residues.